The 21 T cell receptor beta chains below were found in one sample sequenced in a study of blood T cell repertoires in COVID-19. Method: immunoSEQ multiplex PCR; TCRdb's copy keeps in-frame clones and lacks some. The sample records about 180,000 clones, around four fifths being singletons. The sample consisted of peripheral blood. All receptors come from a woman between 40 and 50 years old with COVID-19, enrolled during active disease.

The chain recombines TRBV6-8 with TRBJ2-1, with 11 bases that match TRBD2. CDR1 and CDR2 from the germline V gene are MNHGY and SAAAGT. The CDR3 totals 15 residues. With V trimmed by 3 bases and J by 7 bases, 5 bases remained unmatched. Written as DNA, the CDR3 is TGTGCCAGCAGTTATACTAGCGGGAGTATAAATGAGCAGTTCTTC. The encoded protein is CASSYTSGSINEQFF.

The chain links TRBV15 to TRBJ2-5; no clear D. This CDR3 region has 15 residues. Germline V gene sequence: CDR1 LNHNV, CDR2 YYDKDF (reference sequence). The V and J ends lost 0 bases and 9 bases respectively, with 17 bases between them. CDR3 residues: CATSRDLETSAAQYF. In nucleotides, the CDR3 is TGTGCCACCAGCAGAGATCTCGAAACCTCCGCGGCCCAGTACTTC.

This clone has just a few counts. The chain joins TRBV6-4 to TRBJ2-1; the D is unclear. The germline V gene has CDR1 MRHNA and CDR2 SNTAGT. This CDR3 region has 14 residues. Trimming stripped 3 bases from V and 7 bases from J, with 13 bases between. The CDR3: CASSEHAELNEQFF. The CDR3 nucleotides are TGTGCCAGCAGTGAACACGCGGAGCTGAATGAGCAGTTCTTC.

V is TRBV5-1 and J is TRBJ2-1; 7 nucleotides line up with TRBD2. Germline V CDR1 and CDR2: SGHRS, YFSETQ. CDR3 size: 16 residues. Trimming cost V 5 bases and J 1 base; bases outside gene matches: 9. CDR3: CASRPSSGVSYNEQFF. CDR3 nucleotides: TGCGCCAGCAGACCATCGAGCGGGGTATCCTACAATGAGCAGTTCTTC.

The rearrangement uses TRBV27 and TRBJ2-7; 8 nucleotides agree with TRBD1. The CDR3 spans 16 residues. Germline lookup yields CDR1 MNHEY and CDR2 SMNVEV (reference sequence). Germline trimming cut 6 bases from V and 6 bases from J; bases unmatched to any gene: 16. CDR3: CASSRPSETGALEQYF. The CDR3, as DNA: TGTGCCAGCAGCCGACCCTCCGAGACAGGGGCGCTCGAGCAGTACTTC.

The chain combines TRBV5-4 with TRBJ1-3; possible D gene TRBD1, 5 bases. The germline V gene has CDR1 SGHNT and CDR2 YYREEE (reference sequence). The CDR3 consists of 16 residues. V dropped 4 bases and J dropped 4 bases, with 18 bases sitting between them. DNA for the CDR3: TGTGCCAGCAGCGGGGGACCGGGGGGAGGAGGAAACACCATATATTTT. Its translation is CASSGGPGGGGNTIYF.

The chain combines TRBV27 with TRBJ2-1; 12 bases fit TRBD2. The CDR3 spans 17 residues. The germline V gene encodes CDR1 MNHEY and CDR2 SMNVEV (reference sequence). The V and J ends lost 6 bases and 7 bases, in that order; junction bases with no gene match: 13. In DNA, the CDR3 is TGTGCCAGCAGCCGGATCCCCCGACTAGCGGGAGAGAATGAGCAGTTCTTC. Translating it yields CASSRIPRLAGENEQFF.

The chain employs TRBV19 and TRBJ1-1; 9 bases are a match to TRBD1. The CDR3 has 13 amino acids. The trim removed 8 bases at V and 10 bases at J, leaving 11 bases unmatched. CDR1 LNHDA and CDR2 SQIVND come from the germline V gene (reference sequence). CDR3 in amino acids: CASRTGARGGAFF. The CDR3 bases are TGTGCCAGTCGGACAGGGGCCCGCGGGGGAGCTTTCTTT.

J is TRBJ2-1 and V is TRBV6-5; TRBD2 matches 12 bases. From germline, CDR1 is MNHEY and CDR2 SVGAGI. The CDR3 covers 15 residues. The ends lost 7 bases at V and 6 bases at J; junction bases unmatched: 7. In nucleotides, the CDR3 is TGTGCCAGCACTTTGACTAGCGGGGGTCCCAATGAGCAGTTCTTC. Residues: CASTLTSGGPNEQFF.

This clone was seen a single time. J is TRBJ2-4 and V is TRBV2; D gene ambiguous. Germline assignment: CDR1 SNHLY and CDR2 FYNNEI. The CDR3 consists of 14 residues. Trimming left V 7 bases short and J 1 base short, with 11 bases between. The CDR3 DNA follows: TGTGCCAGCACCCCTTCTAGGGCCAAAAACATTCAGTACTTC. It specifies CASTPSRAKNIQYF.

CDR3 DNA: TGTGCCAGCAGCGTAGCCGTGGAGGAAGAAAAACTGTTTTTT. It specifies CASSVAVEEEKLFF. V gene TRBV9 combines with J gene TRBJ1-4, with D unresolved. Germline CDR1 reads SGDLS; CDR2 reads YYNGEE. V gave up 0 bases and J gave up 8 bases, with 11 bases separating them. The CDR3 spans 14 residues. Together with reference TRBV9 and TRBJ1-4, the CDR3 gives the full variable domain: DSGVTQTPKHLITATGQRVTLRCSPRSGDLSVYWYQQSLDQGLQFLIQYYNGEERAKGNILERFSAQQFPDLHSELNLSSLELGDSALYFCASSVAVEEEKLFFGSGTQLSVL.

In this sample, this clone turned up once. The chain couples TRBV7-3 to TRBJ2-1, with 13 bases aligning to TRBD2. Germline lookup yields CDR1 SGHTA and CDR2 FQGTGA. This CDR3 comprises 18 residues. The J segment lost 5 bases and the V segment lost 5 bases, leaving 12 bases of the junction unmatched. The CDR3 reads CASSPDATSGRSHNEQFF. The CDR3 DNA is TGTGCCAGCAGCCCCGACGCGACTAGCGGGAGGTCCCACAATGAGCAGTTCTTC.

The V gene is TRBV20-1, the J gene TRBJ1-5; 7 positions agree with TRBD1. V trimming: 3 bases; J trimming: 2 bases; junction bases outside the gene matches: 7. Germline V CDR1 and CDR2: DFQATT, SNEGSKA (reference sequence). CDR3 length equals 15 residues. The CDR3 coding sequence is TGCAGTGCTAGTGCCCCTACAGGGGGCAATCAGCCCCAGCATTTT. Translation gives CSASAPTGGNQPQHF.

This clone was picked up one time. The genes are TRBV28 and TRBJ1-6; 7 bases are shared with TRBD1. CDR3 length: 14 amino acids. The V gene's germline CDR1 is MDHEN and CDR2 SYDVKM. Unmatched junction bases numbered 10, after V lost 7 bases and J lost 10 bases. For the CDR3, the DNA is TGTGCCAGCACCTCCGGGACAGAAGGATCACCCCTCCACTTT. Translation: CASTSGTEGSPLHF.

CDR3 nucleotide sequence: TGTGCCAGTAGAATAGAGGGGGCGCGGGGCTACACCTTC. It specifies CASRIEGARGYTF. The rearrangement joins TRBV12-3 or TRBV12-4 to TRBJ1-2, with 7 bases lining up with TRBD1. The CDR3 spans 13 residues. Losses at the gene ends were 9 bases for V and 8 bases for J; bases not matched to a gene: 12.

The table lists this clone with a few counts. The CDR3 sequence is CASSLRRSSYEQYF. The CDR3 nucleotides are TGTGCCAGCAGCCTAAGACGGAGCTCCTACGAGCAGTACTTC. The rearrangement links TRBV3-1 (or the pseudogene TRBV3-2) to TRBJ2-7; D gene uncertain. In germline, CDR1 is LGHDT, CDR2 YNNKEL (reference sequence). Trimming took 4 bases from V and 0 from J, leaving 10 bases between them. This CDR3 comprises 14 residues.

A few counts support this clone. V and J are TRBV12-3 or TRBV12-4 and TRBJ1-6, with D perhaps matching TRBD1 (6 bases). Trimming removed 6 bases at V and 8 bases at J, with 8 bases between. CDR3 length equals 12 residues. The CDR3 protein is CASRAGDSPLHF. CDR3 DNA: TGTGCCAGCAGGGCAGGGGATTCACCCCTCCACTTT.

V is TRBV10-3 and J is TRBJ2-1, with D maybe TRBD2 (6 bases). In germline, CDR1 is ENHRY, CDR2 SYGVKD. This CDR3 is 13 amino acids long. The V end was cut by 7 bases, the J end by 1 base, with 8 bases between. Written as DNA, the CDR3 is TGTGCCATCAACCGGGAGTCCTACAATGAGCAGTTCTTC. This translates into CAINRESYNEQFF.

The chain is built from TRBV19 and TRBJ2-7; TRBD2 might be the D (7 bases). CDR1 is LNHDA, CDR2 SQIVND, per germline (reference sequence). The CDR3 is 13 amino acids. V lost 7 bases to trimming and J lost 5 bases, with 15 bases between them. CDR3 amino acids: CASNGGLNDEQYF. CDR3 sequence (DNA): TGTGCCAGTAACGGGGGGCTGAACGACGAGCAGTACTTC.

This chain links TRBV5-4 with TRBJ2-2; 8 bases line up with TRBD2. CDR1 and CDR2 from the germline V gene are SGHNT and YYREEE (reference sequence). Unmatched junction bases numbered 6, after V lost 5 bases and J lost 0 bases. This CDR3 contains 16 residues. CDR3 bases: TGTGCCAGCAGGACTAGCGCTACATCGAACACCGGGGAGCTGTTTTTT. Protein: CASRTSATSNTGELFF.

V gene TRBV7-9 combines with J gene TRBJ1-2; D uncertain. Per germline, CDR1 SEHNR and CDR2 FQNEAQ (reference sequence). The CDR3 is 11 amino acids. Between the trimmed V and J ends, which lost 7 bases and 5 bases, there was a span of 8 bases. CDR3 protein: CASTPVYGYTF. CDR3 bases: TGTGCCAGCACCCCCGTTTATGGCTACACCTTC.